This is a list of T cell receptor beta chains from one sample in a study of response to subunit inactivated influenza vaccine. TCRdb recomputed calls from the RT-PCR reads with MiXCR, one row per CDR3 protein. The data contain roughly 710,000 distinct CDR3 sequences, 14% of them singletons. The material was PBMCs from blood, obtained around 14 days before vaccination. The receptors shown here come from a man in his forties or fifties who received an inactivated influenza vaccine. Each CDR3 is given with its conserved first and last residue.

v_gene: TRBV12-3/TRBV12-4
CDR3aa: CASSSRDRHYEQYF

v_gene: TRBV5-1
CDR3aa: CASSLSIYGGAGEQFF

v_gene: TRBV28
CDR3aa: CASSLSLAGGTDTQYF

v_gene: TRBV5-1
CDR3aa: CASSFLPGRDNYGYTF

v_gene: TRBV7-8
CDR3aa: CASSLEMGSFLFEQYF

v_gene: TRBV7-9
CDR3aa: CASTASGDGYGYTF

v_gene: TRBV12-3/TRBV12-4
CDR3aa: CASSHGVRSNYGYTF

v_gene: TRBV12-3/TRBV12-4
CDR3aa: CASSPRRGSQPQHF

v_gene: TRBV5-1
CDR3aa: CASSLALGSSGNTIYF

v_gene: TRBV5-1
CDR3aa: CASSSGSSRGDTQYF

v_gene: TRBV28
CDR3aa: CASSPQGRQPQHF

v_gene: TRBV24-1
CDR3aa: CATSPLTSGGVDQTGELFF

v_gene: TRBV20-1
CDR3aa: CSARDYASGTSDTQYF

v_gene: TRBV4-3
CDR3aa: CASSQDWGREYNEQFF

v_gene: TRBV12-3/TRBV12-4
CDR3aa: CASSELAGLVHEQFF

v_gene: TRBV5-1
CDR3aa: CASSPDNPGNQPQHF

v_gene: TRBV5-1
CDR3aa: CASSPGTGGYQETQYF

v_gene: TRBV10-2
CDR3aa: CASSEWGTSANTQYF

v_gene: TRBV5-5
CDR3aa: CASSLGGMLQETQYF

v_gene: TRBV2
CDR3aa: CASSERGGRGYTF

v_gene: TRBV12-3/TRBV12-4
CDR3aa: CASTGLRDGAGNTIYF

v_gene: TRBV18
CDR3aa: CASSPSQSGGSRDNEQFF

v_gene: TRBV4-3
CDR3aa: CASRGRGAGTGELFF

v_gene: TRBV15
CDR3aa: CATSGSRDRDFQETQYF

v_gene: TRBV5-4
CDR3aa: CASSLARGQGASGANVLTF

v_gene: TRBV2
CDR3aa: CASRKDRGLSYEQYF

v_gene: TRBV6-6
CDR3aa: CASREGATEAFF

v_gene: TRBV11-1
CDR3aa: CASSPSTPNNEQFF

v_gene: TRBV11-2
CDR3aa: CASRKVAAGRATEAFF